One sample yielded the 21 T cell receptor beta chains listed below, sequenced in a study of blood T cell repertoires in COVID-19. Sequencing used immunoSEQ multiplex PCR; TCRdb keeps in-frame clones, though not all of them. The sample lists about 310,000 clones, approximately 90% occurring once. Sequences were obtained from PBMCs or T cells enriched from blood (not recorded which). All receptors come from a woman aged 40-49 years who had recovered from COVID-19.

The chain is built from TRBV29-1 and TRBJ1-1; no clear D gene. V was trimmed by 4 bases and J by 1 base, leaving 7 bases between them. This CDR3 has 12 residues. The germline gives CDR1 SQVTM, CDR2 ANQGSEA. CDR3 nucleotide sequence: TGCAGCGTTGGACAATCGAACACTGAAGCTTTCTTT. Its protein product is CSVGQSNTEAFF.

The V gene is TRBV29-1, the J gene TRBJ2-7, with TRBD1 as a possible D gene (8 bases). The germline V gene encodes CDR1 SQVTM and CDR2 ANQGSEA. The CDR3 is 14 amino acids. The V and J ends lost 7 bases and 2 bases respectively, with 18 bases between them. The CDR3: CSAQGGASTYEQYF. DNA of the CDR3: TGCAGCGCACAGGGGGGGGCATCCACCTACGAGCAGTACTTC.

This clone was counted a few times. The chain uses TRBV30 and TRBJ1-1, with D maybe TRBD1 (5 bases). The length of the CDR3 is 14 residues. CDR1 is GTSNPN and CDR2 is SVGIG in the germline V gene (reference sequence). Trimming removed 6 bases from V and 5 bases from J, with 19 bases in between. The CDR3 reads CACKTGAAGTEAFF. Here the CDR3 DNA reads TGTGCCTGTAAAACAGGAGCCGCGGGGACTGAAGCTTTCTTT.

This clone was seen only a few times. The rearrangement uses TRBV4-2 and TRBJ1-5, with 8 bases that match TRBD1. J was trimmed by 6 bases and V by 0 bases; bases with no gene match: 7. This CDR3 is built from 16 residues. Germline CDR1 and CDR2: LGHNA and YNFKEQ. The CDR3 loop reads CASSQDRPGGGQPQHF. The DNA for the CDR3 is TGTGCCAGCAGCCAAGATCGGCCAGGGGGCGGTCAGCCCCAGCATTTT.

The chain joins TRBV5-4 to TRBJ2-7; 8 positions match TRBD1. The length of the CDR3 is 15 residues. After removal of 3 bases from V and 0 bases from J, the junction contained 5 bases not matched to a gene. CDR1 is SGHNT and CDR2 is YYREEE in the germline V gene (reference sequence). The CDR3 DNA follows: TGTGCCAGCAGCTACCCGGGACAGGACTCCTACGAGCAGTACTTC. Translation gives CASSYPGQDSYEQYF.

This chain uses TRBV2 with TRBJ2-7, with D possibly matching TRBD2 (6 bases). The CDR3 has 14 amino acids. CDR1 and CDR2 from the germline V gene are SNHLY and FYNNEI. Trimming stripped 0 bases from V and 6 bases from J, with 12 bases between. This CDR3 reads CASSEARLASEQYF. The CDR3 nucleotides read TGTGCCAGCAGTGAAGCGAGGCTAGCGAGCGAGCAGTACTTC.

J is TRBJ2-7 and V is TRBV30; 7 nucleotides line up with TRBD2. CDR3 length: 14 amino acids. V lost 0 bases and J lost 9; bases outside the gene matches: 11. Germline CDR1 reads GTSNPN; CDR2 reads SVGIG (reference sequence). The CDR3 bases are TGTGCCTGGAGTGTAGCAGGTAGTGGCGGGGGGCAGTACTTC. It translates to CAWSVAGSGGGQYF.

The chain combines TRBV19 with TRBJ1-2, with 8 bases aligning to TRBD1. Trimming at V came to 5 bases and at J to 4 bases, leaving 9 bases not matched to a gene. CDR3 length: 15 amino acids. In germline, CDR1 is LNHDA, CDR2 SQIVND (reference sequence). The CDR3 loop reads CASSQRTGLVYGYTF. The DNA of the CDR3 is TGTGCCAGTAGTCAACGGACAGGGCTCGTCTATGGCTACACCTTC.

The chain uses TRBV28 and TRBJ2-5, with a possible D match to TRBD1 (5 bases). Trimming pared 7 bases from V and 2 bases from J, leaving 20 bases between. Germline V lookup: CDR1 MDHEN, CDR2 SYDVKM. The CDR3 length is 16 residues. The CDR3 spells CASTPSWGGHQETQYF. In nucleotides, the CDR3 is TGTGCCAGCACCCCTAGTTGGGGTGGACATCAAGAGACCCAGTACTTC.

The gene calls are TRBV6-2 or TRBV6-3 and TRBJ2-7; D unresolved. Germline-derived CDR1 and CDR2 are MNHEY and SVGEGT. V was shortened by 2 bases and J by 6 bases, with 11 bases between the two germline ends. The CDR3 spans 13 residues. This CDR3 is CASSYASTGEQYF. CDR3 sequence (DNA): TGTGCCAGCAGTTACGCATCCACGGGCGAGCAGTACTTC.

The J gene is TRBJ2-7, the V gene TRBV6-5, with D maybe TRBD1 (6 bases). Trimming stripped 7 bases from V and 1 base from J, with 11 bases between. Germline V gene sequence: CDR1 MNHEY, CDR2 SVGAGI. CDR3 length: 13 residues. The CDR3 reads CASTSDRSYEQYF. As DNA, the CDR3 is TGTGCCAGCACCTCGGACAGATCCTACGAGCAGTACTTC.

This CDR3 reads CASSVRFQETQYF. CDR3 nucleotides: TGTGCCAGCAGCGTGCGGTTCCAAGAGACCCAGTACTTC. This sequence joins TRBV9 and TRBJ2-5; D remains unclear. The CDR3 is 13 amino acids. Per germline, CDR1 SGDLS and CDR2 YYNGEE. With 2 bases removed from V and 1 base from J, the gap between germline ends came to 6 bases.

V and J are TRBV7-9 and TRBJ2-1; 7 nucleotides agree with TRBD1. J lost 12 bases, V lost 3 bases, and 23 bases had no gene match. This CDR3 contains 18 residues. Per the germline V gene, CDR1 is SEHNR and CDR2 is FQNEAQ (reference sequence). The chain's CDR3 is CASSFRTGAVFKGGVQFF. In DNA, the CDR3 is TGTGCCAGCAGCTTCCGCACAGGGGCCGTATTCAAAGGTGGTGTGCAGTTCTTC.

The rearrangement links TRBV6-5 to TRBJ1-1; D is ambiguous. Trimming took off 6 bases at V and 1 base at J, with 12 bases between the two ends. In germline, CDR1 is MNHEY, CDR2 SVGAGI. The CDR3 covers 14 residues. In DNA, the CDR3 is TGTGCCAGCAGCCGAGGTCAGCCGAACACTGAAGCTTTCTTT. Encoded protein: CASSRGQPNTEAFF.

The rearrangement joins TRBV18 to TRBJ1-6; 9 bases are a match to TRBD1. The CDR3 is made up of 15 amino acids. The germline CDR1 and CDR2 sequences are KGHSH and LQKENI. Unmatched junction bases numbered 4, after V lost 5 bases and J lost 5 bases. The CDR3 reads CASSGQGYDNSPLHF. DNA for the CDR3: TGTGCCAGCTCAGGACAGGGGTACGATAATTCACCCCTCCACTTT.

The V call is TRBV29-1, the J call TRBJ1-1; D perhaps matches TRBD1 (6 bases). Trimming shortened V by 1 base and J by 3 bases, and 12 bases separated the two germline ends. Germline CDR1 reads SQVTM; CDR2 reads ANQGSEA. The CDR3 totals 14 residues. CDR3 nucleotide sequence: TGCAGCGTTGAAGGGGAGGGGGTGGACACTGAAGCTTTCTTT. Protein: CSVEGEGVDTEAFF.

The genes are TRBV24-1 and TRBJ2-5; maybe TRBD2 (6 bases). The CDR3 spans 15 residues. Trimming pared 5 bases from V and 2 bases from J, leaving 14 bases between. Germline V lookup: CDR1 KGHDR, CDR2 SFDVKD. The CDR3: CATSVGGLGQETQYF. CDR3 in DNA: TGTGCCACCAGTGTGGGAGGTTTAGGGCAAGAGACCCAGTACTTC.

The rearrangement links TRBV24-1 to TRBJ1-5, with 7 bases that match TRBD1. The trim removed 7 bases at V and 13 bases at J, leaving 12 bases unmatched. This CDR3 contains 13 residues. Germline V CDR1 and CDR2: KGHDR, SFDVKD. CDR3 amino acids: CATSDRAKGEQHF. CDR3 coding DNA: TGTGCCACCAGCGACAGGGCCAAAGGGGAGCAGCATTTT.

V is TRBV19 and J is TRBJ2-6; TRBD1 aligns across 9 bases. Unmatched junction bases numbered 16, after V lost 6 bases and J lost 1 base. The CDR3 covers 20 residues. The V gene's germline CDR1 is LNHDA and CDR2 SQIVND (reference sequence). CDR3 sequence reads: CASSPYRDRVAGSGANVLTF. CDR3 sequence (DNA): TGTGCCAGTAGCCCGTACCGGGACAGGGTGGCGGGGTCTGGGGCCAACGTCCTGACTTTC. Together with reference TRBV19 and TRBJ2-6, the CDR3 gives the full variable domain: DGGITQSPKYLFRKEGQNVTLSCEQNLNHDAMYWYRQDPGQGLRLIYYSQIVNDFQKGDIAEGYSVSREKKESFPLTVTSAQKNPTAFYLCASSPYRDRVAGSGANVLTFGAGSRLTVL.

This chain links TRBV19 with TRBJ2-3, with TRBD1 matching over 7 bases. CDR1 is LNHDA and CDR2 is SQIVND in the germline V gene (reference sequence). The CDR3 extends over 13 amino acids. J gave up 2 bases and V 10 bases, and 6 bases lay outside the gene matches. DNA for the CDR3: TGTGCCACCCGGGACAGAATCACAGATACGCAGTATTTT. It yields the protein CATRDRITDTQYF.

The chain links TRBV11-2 to TRBJ2-7, with 15 bases identical to TRBD2. J was trimmed by 9 bases and V by 5 bases; bases with no gene match: 8. The germline V gene has CDR1 SGHAT and CDR2 FQNNGV. The CDR3 is made up of 15 amino acids. This CDR3 reads CASSGRTSGGAMQYF. CDR3 in DNA: TGTGCCAGCAGCGGGCGGACTAGCGGGGGGGCCATGCAGTACTTC.